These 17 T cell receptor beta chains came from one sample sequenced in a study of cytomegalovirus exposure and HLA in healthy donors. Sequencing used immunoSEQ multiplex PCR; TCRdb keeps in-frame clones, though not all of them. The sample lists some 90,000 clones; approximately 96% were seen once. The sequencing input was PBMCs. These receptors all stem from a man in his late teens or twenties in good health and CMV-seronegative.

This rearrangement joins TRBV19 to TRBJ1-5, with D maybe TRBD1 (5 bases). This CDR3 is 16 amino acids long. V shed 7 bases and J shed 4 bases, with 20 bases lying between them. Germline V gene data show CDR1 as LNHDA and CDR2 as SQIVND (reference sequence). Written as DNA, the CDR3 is TGTGCCAGTACCCAAAAGGACACCTTCTGGAATCAGCCCCAGCATTTT. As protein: CASTQKDTFWNQPQHF.

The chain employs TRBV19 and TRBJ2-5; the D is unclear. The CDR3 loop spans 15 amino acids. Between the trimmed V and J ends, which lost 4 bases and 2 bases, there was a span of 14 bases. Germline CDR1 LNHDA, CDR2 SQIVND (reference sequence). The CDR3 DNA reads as TGTGCCAGTAGTAACCGCCTCGACTCACAAGAGACCCAGTACTTC. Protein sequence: CASSNRLDSQETQYF.

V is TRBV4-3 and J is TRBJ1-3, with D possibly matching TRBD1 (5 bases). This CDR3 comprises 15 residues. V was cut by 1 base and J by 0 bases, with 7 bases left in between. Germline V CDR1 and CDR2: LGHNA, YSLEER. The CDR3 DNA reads TGCGCCAGCAGCCAAGTAAGGGGCTCTGGAAACACCATATATTTT. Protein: CASSQVRGSGNTIYF.

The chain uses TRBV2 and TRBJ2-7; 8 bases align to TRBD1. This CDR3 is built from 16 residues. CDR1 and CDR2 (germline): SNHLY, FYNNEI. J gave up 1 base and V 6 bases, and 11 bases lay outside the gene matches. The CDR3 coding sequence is TGTGCCAGCAGGAGAGCAGGACAGGGAAAATCCTACGAGCAGTACGTC. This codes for CASRRAGQGKSYEQYV.

The CDR3 is CASSYWGNTEAFF. CDR3 bases: TGTGCCAGCAGTTATTGGGGCAACACTGAAGCTTTCTTT. This rearrangement joins TRBV6-5 to TRBJ1-1; maybe TRBD1 (5 bases). Germline V gene sequence: CDR1 MNHEY, CDR2 SVGAGI. V shed 3 bases and J shed 2 bases, with 7 bases lying between them. This CDR3 spans 13 amino acids.

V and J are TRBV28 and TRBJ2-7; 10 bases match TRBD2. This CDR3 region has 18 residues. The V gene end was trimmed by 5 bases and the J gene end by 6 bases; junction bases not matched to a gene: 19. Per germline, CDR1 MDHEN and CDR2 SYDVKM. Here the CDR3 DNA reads TGTGCCAGCAGTCCAACCCTCCAGCGGGAGGGAATGATGCGCGAGCAGTACTTC. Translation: CASSPTLQREGMMREQYF. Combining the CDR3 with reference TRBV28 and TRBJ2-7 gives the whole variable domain DVKVTQSSRYLVKRTGEKVFLECVQDMDHENMFWYRQDPGLGLRLIYFSYDVKMKEKGDIPEGYSVSREKKERFSLILESASTNQTSMYLCASSPTLQREGMMREQYFGPGTRLTVT.

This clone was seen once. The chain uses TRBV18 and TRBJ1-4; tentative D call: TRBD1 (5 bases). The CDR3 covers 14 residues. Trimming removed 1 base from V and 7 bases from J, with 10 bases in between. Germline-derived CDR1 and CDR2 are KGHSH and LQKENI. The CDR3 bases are TGTGCCAGCTCACCACGGGGGGGTGGTGAAAAACTGTTTTTT. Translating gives CASSPRGGGEKLFF.

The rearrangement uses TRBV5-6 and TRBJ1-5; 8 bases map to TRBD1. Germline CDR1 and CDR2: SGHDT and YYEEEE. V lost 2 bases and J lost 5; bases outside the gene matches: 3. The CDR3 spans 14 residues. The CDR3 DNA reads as TGTGCCAGCAGCTTCCTACAGGGGGATCAGCCCCAGCATTTT. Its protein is CASSFLQGDQPQHF.

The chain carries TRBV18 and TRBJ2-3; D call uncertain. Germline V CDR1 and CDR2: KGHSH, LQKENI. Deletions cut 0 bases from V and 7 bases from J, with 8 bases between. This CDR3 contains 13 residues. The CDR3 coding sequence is TGTGCCAGCTCACCACCTGGCACGTATACGCAGTATTTT. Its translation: CASSPPGTYTQYF.

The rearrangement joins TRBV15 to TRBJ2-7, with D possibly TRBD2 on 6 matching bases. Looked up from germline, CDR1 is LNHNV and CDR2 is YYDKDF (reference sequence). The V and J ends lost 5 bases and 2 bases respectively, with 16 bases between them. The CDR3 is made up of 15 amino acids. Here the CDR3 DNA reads TGTGCCACCAGCCGGCGGGGCATGGAAGCCTACGAGCAGTACTTC. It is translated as CATSRRGMEAYEQYF.

The CDR3: CASSQDQPQHF. In DNA form, the CDR3 reads TGCGCCAGCAGCCAGGATCAGCCCCAGCATTTT. The chain links TRBV10-1 to TRBJ1-5; the D is unclear. CDR3 length: 11 amino acids. CDR1 is WNHNN, CDR2 SYGVQD, per germline (reference sequence). V lost 6 bases, J lost 5 bases, and 5 bases lay in between.

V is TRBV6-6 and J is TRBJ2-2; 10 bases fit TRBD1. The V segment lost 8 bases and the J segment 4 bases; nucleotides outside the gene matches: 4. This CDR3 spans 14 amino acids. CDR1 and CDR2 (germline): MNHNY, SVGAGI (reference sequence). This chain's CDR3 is CASETGGGTGELFF. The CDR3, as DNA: TGTGCCAGCGAGACAGGGGGCGGCACCGGGGAGCTGTTTTTT.

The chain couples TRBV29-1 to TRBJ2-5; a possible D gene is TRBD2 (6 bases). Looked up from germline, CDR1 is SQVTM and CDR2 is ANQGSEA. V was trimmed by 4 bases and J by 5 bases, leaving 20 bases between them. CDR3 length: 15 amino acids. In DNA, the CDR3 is TGCAGCGTTGTAAAGGATTTGACTAGAGCGGAGACCCAGTACTTC. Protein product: CSVVKDLTRAETQYF.

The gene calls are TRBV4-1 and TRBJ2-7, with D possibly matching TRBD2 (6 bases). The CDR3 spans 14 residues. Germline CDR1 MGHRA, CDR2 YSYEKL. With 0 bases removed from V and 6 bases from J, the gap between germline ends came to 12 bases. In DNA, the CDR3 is TGCGCCAGCAGCCAAGAAATGCGGGGAACCGAGCAGTACGTC. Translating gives CASSQEMRGTEQYV.

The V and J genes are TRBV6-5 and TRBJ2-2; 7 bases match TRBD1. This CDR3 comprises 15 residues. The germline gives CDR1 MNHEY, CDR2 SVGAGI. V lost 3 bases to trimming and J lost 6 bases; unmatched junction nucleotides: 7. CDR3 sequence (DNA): TGTGCCAGCAGTTATGGGGTAGGGGGCGCCGGGGAGCTGTTTTTT. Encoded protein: CASSYGVGGAGELFF.

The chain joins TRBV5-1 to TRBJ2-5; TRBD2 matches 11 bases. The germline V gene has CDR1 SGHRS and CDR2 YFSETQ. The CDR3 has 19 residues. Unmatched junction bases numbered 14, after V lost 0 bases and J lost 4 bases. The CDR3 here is CASSLALFGASGRIETQYF. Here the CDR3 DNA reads TGCGCCAGCAGCTTGGCCTTGTTCGGAGCTAGCGGGAGGATAGAGACCCAGTACTTC.

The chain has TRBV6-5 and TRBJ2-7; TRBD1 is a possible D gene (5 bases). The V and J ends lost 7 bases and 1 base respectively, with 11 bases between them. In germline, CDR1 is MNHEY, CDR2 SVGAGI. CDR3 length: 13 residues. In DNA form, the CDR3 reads TGTGCCAGCATCGGTCCAGGGTCCTACGAGCAGTACTTC. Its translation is CASIGPGSYEQYF.